Presented here are 18 T cell receptor beta chains from one specimen sequenced in a study of T-cell memory formation after mild COVID-19. TCRdb used MiXCR to reprocess the 5' RACE reads, holding one entry per CDR3 protein. Counted here are a few hundred thousand distinct CDR3 sequences, 20% to 25% occurring once; the ten biggest clones make up approximately 12%. The sample taken for sequencing was PBMCs or a T cell subset sorted from them (not recorded which). The receptor set was obtained from an adult woman who had mild COVID-19 (a few samples of this study predate the infection). Cell type and time point are not known.

The chain uses TRBV6-6 and TRBJ2-1; tentatively, D is TRBD1 or TRBD2 (6 bases each). This CDR3 contains 13 residues. V lost 2 bases to trimming and J lost 7 bases, with 9 bases between them. Germline values: CDR1 MNHNY, CDR2 SVGAGI (reference sequence). The CDR3: CASSYGGLNEQFF. DNA of the CDR3: TGTGCCAGCAGTTACGGGGGGCTGAATGAGCAGTTCTTC.

This clonotype has only a few counts. Written as DNA, the CDR3 is TGTGCCAGCAGGATCTCCGGACAGGGGTCTGGCTACACCTTC. Amino acids: CASRISGQGSGYTF. The gene calls are TRBV6-5 and TRBJ1-2; 9 positions match TRBD1. The CDR3 is 14 amino acids. Germline values: CDR1 MNHEY, CDR2 SVGAGI. The ends lost 6 bases at V and 7 bases at J; junction bases unmatched: 9.

The rearrangement uses TRBV10-3 and TRBJ2-3; D gene unclear. Germline V gives CDR1 ENHRY, CDR2 SYGVKD. The ends were cut back, 10 bases at V and 4 bases at J, with 9 bases in the middle. The CDR3 totals 11 residues. The CDR3 spells CATNEADTQYF. The CDR3 nucleotides are TGTGCCACCAACGAGGCAGATACGCAGTATTTT.

The chain is built from TRBV5-1 and TRBJ1-2; 8 bases are shared with TRBD1. Germline-derived CDR1 and CDR2 are SGHRS and YFSETQ. V shed 0 bases, J shed 0 bases, and the junction held 1 base outside the gene matches. The CDR3 loop spans 15 amino acids. CDR3 residues: CASSLATGANYGYTF. In DNA, the CDR3 is TGCGCCAGCAGCTTGGCGACAGGGGCTAACTATGGCTACACCTTC. Together with reference TRBV5-1 and TRBJ1-2, the CDR3 gives the full variable domain: KAGVTQTPRYLIKTRGQQVTLSCSPISGHRSVSWYQQTPGQGLQFLFEYFSETQRNKGNFPGRFSGRQFSNSRSEMNVSTLELGDSALYLCASSLATGANYGYTFGSGTRLTVV.

This clonotype was detected a few times. The chain employs TRBV7-8 and TRBJ2-7, with D hard to call. The CDR3 has 14 residues. V was cut by 1 base and J by 1 base, with 8 bases left in between. CDR1 is SGHVS and CDR2 is FQNEAQ in the germline V gene. The CDR3 DNA sequence: TGTGCCAGCAGCTTAGAGGACGGGTCCTACGAGCAGTACTTC. Translation gives CASSLEDGSYEQYF.

The rearrangement joins TRBV27 to TRBJ1-4; 10 bases map to TRBD1. Germline values: CDR1 MNHEY, CDR2 SMNVEV (reference sequence). CDR3 length: 15 residues. V dropped 3 bases and J dropped 11; count of bases not matched to a gene: 9. The CDR3 region has the DNA TGTGCCAGCAGTTTGGCGGGACAGGGGATCCGGAAACTGTTTTTT. Protein: CASSLAGQGIRKLFF.

This clonotype was counted ten times or more. The V and J genes are TRBV7-8 and TRBJ2-3, with D unclear. With 1 base removed from V and 6 bases from J, the gap between germline ends came to 8 bases. This CDR3 has 13 amino acids. CDR1 and CDR2 (germline): SGHVS, FQNEAQ. This chain's CDR3 is CASSLGRRDTQYF. In DNA, the CDR3 is TGTGCCAGCAGCTTAGGACGACGGGATACGCAGTATTTT.

V and J are TRBV11-2 and TRBJ1-3, with D possibly TRBD1 on 5 matching bases. There are 17 residues in the CDR3. Germline V CDR1 and CDR2: SGHAT, FQNNGV. V was shortened by 4 bases and J by 0 bases, with 16 bases between the two germline ends. The CDR3 region is CASSYKTALSSGNTIYF. Here the CDR3 DNA reads TGTGCCAGCAGCTATAAGACAGCCTTGAGCTCTGGAAACACCATATATTTT.

The chain uses TRBV11-2 and TRBJ1-3; D remains ambiguous. CDR1 is SGHAT and CDR2 is FQNNGV in the germline V gene. Trimming took off 5 bases at V and 3 bases at J, with 2 bases between the two ends. The CDR3 sequence is 11 residues long. The chain's CDR3 is CASSRGNTIYF. The CDR3 nucleotides read TGTGCCAGCAGCCGTGGAAACACCATATATTTT.

This clonotype has ten or more counts. V usage is TRBV5-1 and J usage is TRBJ2-2; D ambiguous. The germline V gene has CDR1 SGHRS and CDR2 YFSETQ. This CDR3 has 13 amino acids. V was pared by 2 bases and J by 4 bases, with 6 bases between. The CDR3 nucleotides read TGCGCCAGCAGCTTTTCAGGCACCGGGGAGCTGTTTTTT. Translating it yields CASSFSGTGELFF. Variable domain in full (rest from reference TRBV5-1 and TRBJ2-2): KAGVTQTPRYLIKTRGQQVTLSCSPISGHRSVSWYQQTPGQGLQFLFEYFSETQRNKGNFPGRFSGRQFSNSRSEMNVSTLELGDSALYLCASSFSGTGELFFGEGSRLTVL.

The chain has TRBV12-3 or TRBV12-4 and TRBJ2-5; D gene uncertain. The CDR3 runs to 13 residues. Trimming cost V 1 base and J 5 bases, with 8 bases left between them. The CDR3 spells CASSLEWTETQYF. The CDR3 DNA reads as TGTGCCAGCAGTTTAGAGTGGACGGAGACCCAGTACTTC.

This chain joins TRBV20-1 and TRBJ2-5; 12 bases line up with TRBD2. Germline V CDR1 and CDR2: DFQATT, SNEGSKA (reference sequence). The ends lost 0 bases at V and 0 bases at J; junction bases unmatched: 5. This CDR3 is 17 amino acids long. Here the CDR3 reads CSARDGLAGLYQETQYF. The CDR3 DNA reads TGCAGTGCTAGAGATGGACTAGCGGGGCTGTACCAAGAGACCCAGTACTTC.

This clonotype was seen a few times. The V call is TRBV5-1, the J call TRBJ1-2, with TRBD1 matching over 8 bases. CDR3 length equals 13 residues. Germline V gene lookup returns CDR1 SGHRS and CDR2 YFSETQ. V gave up 5 bases and J gave up 6 bases; unmatched junction bases: 6. CDR3 nucleotide sequence: TGCGCCAGCAGAAATGGACAGGGCGATGGCTACACCTTC. It specifies CASRNGQGDGYTF.

The chain joins TRBV15 to TRBJ2-3, with 8 bases fitting TRBD1. J was trimmed by 6 bases and V by 0 bases; bases with no gene match: 8. In germline, CDR1 is LNHNV, CDR2 YYDKDF (reference sequence). This CDR3 spans 16 amino acids. CDR3 sequence: CATSRDSPDRGDTQYF. The CDR3 DNA sequence: TGTGCCACCAGCAGAGATAGTCCCGACAGGGGTGATACGCAGTATTTT.

This clonotype was seen a few times. The chain carries TRBV18 and TRBJ2-3; D is uncertain. V lost 5 bases and J 0 bases, leaving 9 bases between the germline ends. The CDR3 sequence is 14 residues long. CDR1 KGHSH and CDR2 LQKENI come from the germline V gene. CDR3 loop: CASSTLASTDTQYF. In DNA form, the CDR3 reads TGTGCCAGCTCAACCCTCGCTAGCACAGATACGCAGTATTTT.

At least ten counts were recorded for this clonotype. V is TRBV3-1 and J is TRBJ2-7; D perhaps matches TRBD1 (6 bases). CDR3 length equals 13 residues. Deletions cut 10 bases from V and 1 base from J, with 14 bases between. Germline V gene data show CDR1 as LGHDT and CDR2 as YNNKEL (reference sequence). The DNA for the CDR3 is TGTGCCACCCCGCTAGGACAGTCCTACGAGCAGTACTTC. Encoded protein: CATPLGQSYEQYF.

There are a few counts of this clonotype. This sequence joins TRBV20-1 and TRBJ2-7, with a tentative D call TRBD2 (6 bases). This CDR3 region has 12 residues. CDR1 is DFQATT, CDR2 SNEGSKA, per germline (reference sequence). V lost 8 bases, J lost 2 bases, and 13 bases lay in between. The CDR3 is CSSTGGTYEQYF. The CDR3 DNA reads TGCAGTTCCACTGGGGGGACCTACGAGCAGTACTTC.

The V and J genes are TRBV27 and TRBJ1-2; D uncertain. Germline V gene lookup returns CDR1 MNHEY and CDR2 SMNVEV (reference sequence). Between the trimmed V and J ends, which lost 5 bases and 0 bases, there was a span of 13 bases. The CDR3 runs 15 residues. The CDR3 loop reads CASSPTDTSNYGYTF. CDR3 bases: TGTGCCAGCAGTCCGACCGACACTTCTAACTATGGCTACACCTTC.